This T cell receptor beta chain was documented in a study of OX40 agonist ivuxolimab in advanced cancers. Germline CDR1 reads LNHDA; CDR2 reads SQIVND (reference sequence). V lost 8 bases, J lost 4 bases, and 14 bases lay in between. The CDR3 has 13 amino acids. Here immunoSEQ multiplex PCR was the method, and the copy in TCRdb shows in-frame clones only, minus some. Of about 30,000 clones in the sample, about nine tenths were seen once. The sample consisted of CD4+ or CD8+ T cells sorted from blood, taken in a trial of the OX40 agonist ivuxolimab. The clonotype was recovered from an adult with an advanced solid tumor such as melanoma, head and neck, liver or kidney cancer. The chain recombines TRBV19 with TRBJ1-2; D gene unclear. The CDR3: CASGIGQSYGYTF. As DNA, the CDR3 is TGTGCCAGTGGCATTGGGCAGAGCTATGGCTACACCTTC.